This T cell receptor beta chain was sequenced for a study of shared clonotypes between healthy human individuals (TCRdb year 2020). Regarding the study in general: A couple of women and a few men aged 18 to 49 years were included in the cohort. For each donor, three plates each were used for CD4 naive and CD4 memory, two plates were used for CD8 naive, and one plate was used for CD8 memory. To estimate repertoire size and how much clonotypes are shared between individuals, the study performed deep sequencing of blood TCR repertoires from 4 to 6 healthy adults. To increase sequencing depth and limit assay-specific biases, TCR repertoire library preparation and sequencing were carried out by different laboratories using diverse techniques. Per donor, leukapheresis produced somewhere between about 0.9 and 10 billion PBMCs. What the work shows at the level of the full study, not this receptor alone: Sampling was limited to blood, and TCR repertoires in tissue likely differ from TCR repertoires in blood. Sharing across several donors was observed for around 5% of naive CD4, around 3.5% of naive CD8, 2% to 2.5% of memory CD4, and around 0.4% of memory CD8 clonotypes. Pairwise subsampling indicated that sequencing depth was expected to affect the degree of clonotype sharing among donors. Compared with non-shared clonotypes, the clonotypes found in all four sorted-subset donors had higher generation probabilities. Naive subsets generally had larger estimated clonotype richness than memory subsets. Because the study included a small number of donors, the genetic and exposure-history diversity represented was limited. Incomplete sequencing was indicated by rarefaction of sorted-subset datasets, despite the large sequencing depth.

Using the deep immunoSEQ assay, multiplex PCR amplified TCR CDR3 regions from genomic DNA. Extracted genomic DNA from each cell subset was spread evenly across all wells of several immunoSEQ 96-well plates, with each plate serving as a replicate. For sorted subsets, around 200 ng genomic DNA, equal to 30,000 to 35,000 T cell genomes, was loaded into each replicate PCR. Purified libraries were measured with a Qubit 3.0 fluorometer, size-checked on a Bioanalyzer 2100, and measured again with the KAPA Library Quantification kit. Each immunoSEQ 96-well plate was sequenced on its own single-read 150-cycle Illumina NextSeq 550 flow cell. The original methods were these. Because the immunoSEQ output included only junctional sequences and no quality scores, the filtering could not be the same as the filtering used for full-length reads. Sequences were annotated with PyIR, a Python wrapper for IgBLAST v1.9, using IMGT germline references to assign V/J genes and CDR3. Reads with weak V/J assignments (E-value above 1e-6), missing CDR3, stop codons, out-of-frame junctions, or ambiguous translated residues were removed. A V3J clonotype was defined by an identical inferred V gene, J gene, and CDR3 amino acid sequence. Percentage overlap between repertoires was computed as shared unique clonotypes divided by the size of the smaller repertoire. Richness of each repertoire was evaluated using RTK rarefaction, the Chao1 estimator, and Recon v2.1 estimates of unobserved clonotypes. OLGA was used to compute generation probabilities for all TCRbeta clonotypes that the gDNA method yielded from a few donors. The immuneACCESS repertoire file appears here via TCRdb, limited to in-frame rearrangements. These files lack a portion of the clones; in checked studies, under half of the deficit traces to unresolved V genes, and the cause of the others is not known. V, J and clone size are taken as reported in that table, and D and trimming were inferred from the DNA itself. This sample comprises about 600,000 clones, about 96% of them detected only once. The top ten hold 0.045% to 0.06% of the sample.

Healthy HIV-negative adults with no recently reported acute infections or vaccinations were included as donors. All donors were Caucasian adults living in Nashville, Tennessee, USA. Magnetic negative selection was used to enrich CD4+ T cells, after which naive cells were positively selected on CD45RA and the negative fraction became the memory subset. Blood was collected by leukapheresis, and PBMCs were isolated by Ficoll-Histopaque density gradient centrifugation and then cryopreserved in liquid nitrogen vapor phase. Analytical flow cytometry was used to check the purity and quantity of every magnetically sorted T cell population. Genomic DNA was isolated from every sorted fraction and measured by UV absorbance on a Nanodrop 2000c. As concerns this clone: Its antigen is currently not known. No base quality values were provided; no much bigger clone lies one nucleotide off.

Trimming at the junction amounts to 4 bases on V and 0 bases on J, and the germline ends lie 9 bases apart. The germline V gene encodes CDR1 SGDLS and CDR2 YYNGEE. Including cysteine and phenylalanine, the CDR3 has 14 amino acids. The retained sequence is limited to the CDR3, 42 bases, with the frame set at the first base. What was sequenced was naive CD4+ T cells sorted from blood. Read against the paper, the sample's cell subset or site label means: CD45RA+ positively selected. This clonotype was obtained from a woman in her twenties or thirties in good health. The rearranged chain carries TRBV9 and TRBJ2-3; the D gene lacks a confident call. The CDR3 protein is CASSIQSSTDTQYF. The DNA reads as follows: TGTGCCAGCAGCATACAATCTAGCACAGATACGCAGTATTTT.